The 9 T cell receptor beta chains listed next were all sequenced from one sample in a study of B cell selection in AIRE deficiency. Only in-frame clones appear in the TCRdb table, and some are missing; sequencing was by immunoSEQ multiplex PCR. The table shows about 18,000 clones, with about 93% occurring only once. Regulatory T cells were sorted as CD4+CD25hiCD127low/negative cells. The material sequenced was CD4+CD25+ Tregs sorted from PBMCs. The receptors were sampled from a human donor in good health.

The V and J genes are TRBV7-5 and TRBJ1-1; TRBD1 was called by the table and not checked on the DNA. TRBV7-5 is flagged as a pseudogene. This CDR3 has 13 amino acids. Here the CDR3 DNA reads TGTGCCAGACCCCAGGGACAGGGTGCTGAAGCTTTCTTT. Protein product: CARPQGQGAEAFF.

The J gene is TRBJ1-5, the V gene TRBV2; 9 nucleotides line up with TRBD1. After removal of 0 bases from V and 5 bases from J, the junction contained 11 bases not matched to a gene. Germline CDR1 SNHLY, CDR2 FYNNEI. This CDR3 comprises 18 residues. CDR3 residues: CASSEAPPWGQGYQPQHF. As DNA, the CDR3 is TGTGCCAGCAGTGAAGCACCACCATGGGGACAGGGATATCAGCCCCAGCATTTT.

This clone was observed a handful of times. The CDR3 spells CASSRSGYLDVSGGYTF. CDR3 nucleotide sequence: TGTGCCAGCAGCCGAAGCGGATATTTAGATGTCTCGGGAGGCTACACCTTC. The rearrangement joins TRBV7-9 to TRBJ1-2; D not certain. The V end was cut by 5 bases, the J end by 8 bases, with 27 bases between. CDR1 is SEHNR and CDR2 is FQNEAQ in the germline V gene (reference sequence). The length of the CDR3 is 17 residues.

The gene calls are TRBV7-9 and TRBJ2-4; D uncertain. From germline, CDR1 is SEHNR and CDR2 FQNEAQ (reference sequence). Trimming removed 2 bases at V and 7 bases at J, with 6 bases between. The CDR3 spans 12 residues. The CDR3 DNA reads TGTGCCAGCAGCTTAATTGGTAACATTCAGTACTTC. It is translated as CASSLIGNIQYF.

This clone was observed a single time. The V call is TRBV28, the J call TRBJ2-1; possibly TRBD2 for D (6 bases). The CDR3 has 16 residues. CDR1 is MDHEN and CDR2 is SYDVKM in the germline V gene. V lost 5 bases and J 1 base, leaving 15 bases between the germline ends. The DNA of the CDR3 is TGTGCCAGCAGTCCCCGCGGGAAAGCATCCTACAATGAGCAGTTCTTC. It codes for CASSPRGKASYNEQFF. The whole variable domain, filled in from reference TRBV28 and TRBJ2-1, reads DVKVTQSSRYLVKRTGEKVFLECVQDMDHENMFWYRQDPGLGLRLIYFSYDVKMKEKGDIPEGYSVSREKKERFSLILESASTNQTSMYLCASSPRGKASYNEQFFGPGTRLTVL.

CDR3 region: CASSAGTGNYGYTF. For the CDR3, the DNA is TGCGCCAGCAGCGCGGGGACAGGAAACTATGGCTACACCTTC. The genes are TRBV5-1 and TRBJ1-2; the match to TRBD1 covers 8 bases. V shed 4 bases, J shed 2 bases, and the junction held 4 bases outside the gene matches. Germline CDR1 reads SGHRS; CDR2 reads YFSETQ. This CDR3 has 14 amino acids.

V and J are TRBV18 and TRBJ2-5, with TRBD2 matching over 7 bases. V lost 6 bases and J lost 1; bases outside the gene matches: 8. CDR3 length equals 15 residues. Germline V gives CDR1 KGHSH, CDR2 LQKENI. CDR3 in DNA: TGTGCCAGCTCCCCCAAGGGAGGGGTCCAAGAGACCCAGTACTTC. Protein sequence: CASSPKGGVQETQYF.

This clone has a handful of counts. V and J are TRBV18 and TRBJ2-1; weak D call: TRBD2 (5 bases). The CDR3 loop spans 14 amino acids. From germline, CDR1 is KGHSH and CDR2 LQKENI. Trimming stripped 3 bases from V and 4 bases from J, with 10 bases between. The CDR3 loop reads CASSPVARYNEQFF. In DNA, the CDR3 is TGTGCCAGCTCACCGGTAGCGAGGTACAATGAGCAGTTCTTC.

The CDR3 nucleotides are TGCAGCGTTGTCAGGGGGTTGGGGGATACGCAGTATTTT. Its protein product is CSVVRGLGDTQYF. The V and J genes are TRBV29-1 and TRBJ2-3, with 7 positions matching TRBD1. The junction had 7 bases not matched to a gene; V was cut back by 4 bases and J by 6 bases. This CDR3 is 13 amino acids long. Germline CDR1 reads SQVTM; CDR2 reads ANQGSEA.